This TCR beta chain came from a study of blood T cell repertoires in COVID-19. Turning to the study itself: The study drew acute and convalescent COVID-19 samples from the United States, Italy and Spain. T cells, B-cell-depleted T cells, or PBMCs supplied cDNA or gDNA.

The Seattle site enrolled patients during active infection and followed them longitudinally. Under the authors' procedure: The assay estimated nucleated cells by amplifying reference gene primers. Sequencing used immunoSEQ multiplex PCR; TCRdb keeps in-frame clones, though not all of them. V and J calls and clone size come straight from that table; D and trimming were deduced from the DNA. The sample contains approximately 300,000 clones, 80% to 90% of which appear only once. The CDR3 extends over 13 amino acids. Germline loops: CDR1 SGHVS, CDR2 FNYEAQ. Trimming removed 1 base from V and 8 bases from J, with 11 bases in between.

This sequence originates from a woman between 45 and 60 years old with COVID-19, enrolled during active disease. Sequencing used peripheral blood. The rearrangement uses TRBV7-6 and TRBJ1-1; no definite D call. The CDR3 is CASSLGSPGEAFF. In DNA, the CDR3 is TGTGCCAGCAGCTTAGGATCCCCCGGGGAAGCTTTCTTT. The whole variable domain, filled in from reference TRBV7-6 and TRBJ1-1, reads GAGVSQSPRYKVTKRGQDVALRCDPISGHVSLYWYRQALGQGPEFLTYFNYEAQQDKSGLPNDRFSAERPEGSISTLTIQRTEQRDSAMYRCASSLGSPGEAFFGQGTRLTVV.